This T cell receptor beta chain was obtained from a study of T cell responses to AZD1222 COVID-19 vaccine. Overall study context: Recipients boosted at about 4 weeks or about 12 weeks are pooled. Study-wide points: Distributed over spike, vaccine-associated CD4 TCRs predominated at 160-218 and 743-854. Females made up more of the donors, who were largely white British, and clonal diversity may have come out too low.

This clone was counted a single time. The antigen is not known. The CDR3 has 14 amino acids. Germline CDR1 MNHEY, CDR2 SVGEGT. The J segment lost 2 bases and the V segment lost 6 bases, leaving 5 bases of the junction unmatched. Some clones are missing from TCRdb's copy, which holds only in-frame ones; the method was immunoSEQ multiplex PCR. This sample has more than 110,000 clones, with around nine tenths found just once. The specimen was peripheral blood, collected on day 0 of AZD1222 vaccination. The chain recombines TRBV6-2 or TRBV6-3 with TRBJ2-5, with 8 bases fitting TRBD2. This TCR derives from an adult in good health. CDR3 sequence reads: CASSTLAVQETQYF. In nucleotides, the CDR3 is TGTGCCAGCAGCACACTAGCGGTACAAGAGACCCAGTACTTC.